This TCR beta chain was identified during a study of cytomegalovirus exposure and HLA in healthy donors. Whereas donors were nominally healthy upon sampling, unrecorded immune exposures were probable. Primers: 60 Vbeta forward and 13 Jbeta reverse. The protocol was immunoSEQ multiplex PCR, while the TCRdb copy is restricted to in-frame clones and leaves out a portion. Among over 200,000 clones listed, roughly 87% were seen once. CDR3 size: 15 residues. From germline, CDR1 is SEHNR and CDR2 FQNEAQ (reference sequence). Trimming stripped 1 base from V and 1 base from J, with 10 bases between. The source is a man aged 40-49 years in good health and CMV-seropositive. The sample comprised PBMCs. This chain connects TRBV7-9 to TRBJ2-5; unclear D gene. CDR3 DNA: TGTGCCAGCAGCTTAGGGCGGCAGATCCAAGAGACCCAGTACTTC. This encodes CASSLGRQIQETQYF.